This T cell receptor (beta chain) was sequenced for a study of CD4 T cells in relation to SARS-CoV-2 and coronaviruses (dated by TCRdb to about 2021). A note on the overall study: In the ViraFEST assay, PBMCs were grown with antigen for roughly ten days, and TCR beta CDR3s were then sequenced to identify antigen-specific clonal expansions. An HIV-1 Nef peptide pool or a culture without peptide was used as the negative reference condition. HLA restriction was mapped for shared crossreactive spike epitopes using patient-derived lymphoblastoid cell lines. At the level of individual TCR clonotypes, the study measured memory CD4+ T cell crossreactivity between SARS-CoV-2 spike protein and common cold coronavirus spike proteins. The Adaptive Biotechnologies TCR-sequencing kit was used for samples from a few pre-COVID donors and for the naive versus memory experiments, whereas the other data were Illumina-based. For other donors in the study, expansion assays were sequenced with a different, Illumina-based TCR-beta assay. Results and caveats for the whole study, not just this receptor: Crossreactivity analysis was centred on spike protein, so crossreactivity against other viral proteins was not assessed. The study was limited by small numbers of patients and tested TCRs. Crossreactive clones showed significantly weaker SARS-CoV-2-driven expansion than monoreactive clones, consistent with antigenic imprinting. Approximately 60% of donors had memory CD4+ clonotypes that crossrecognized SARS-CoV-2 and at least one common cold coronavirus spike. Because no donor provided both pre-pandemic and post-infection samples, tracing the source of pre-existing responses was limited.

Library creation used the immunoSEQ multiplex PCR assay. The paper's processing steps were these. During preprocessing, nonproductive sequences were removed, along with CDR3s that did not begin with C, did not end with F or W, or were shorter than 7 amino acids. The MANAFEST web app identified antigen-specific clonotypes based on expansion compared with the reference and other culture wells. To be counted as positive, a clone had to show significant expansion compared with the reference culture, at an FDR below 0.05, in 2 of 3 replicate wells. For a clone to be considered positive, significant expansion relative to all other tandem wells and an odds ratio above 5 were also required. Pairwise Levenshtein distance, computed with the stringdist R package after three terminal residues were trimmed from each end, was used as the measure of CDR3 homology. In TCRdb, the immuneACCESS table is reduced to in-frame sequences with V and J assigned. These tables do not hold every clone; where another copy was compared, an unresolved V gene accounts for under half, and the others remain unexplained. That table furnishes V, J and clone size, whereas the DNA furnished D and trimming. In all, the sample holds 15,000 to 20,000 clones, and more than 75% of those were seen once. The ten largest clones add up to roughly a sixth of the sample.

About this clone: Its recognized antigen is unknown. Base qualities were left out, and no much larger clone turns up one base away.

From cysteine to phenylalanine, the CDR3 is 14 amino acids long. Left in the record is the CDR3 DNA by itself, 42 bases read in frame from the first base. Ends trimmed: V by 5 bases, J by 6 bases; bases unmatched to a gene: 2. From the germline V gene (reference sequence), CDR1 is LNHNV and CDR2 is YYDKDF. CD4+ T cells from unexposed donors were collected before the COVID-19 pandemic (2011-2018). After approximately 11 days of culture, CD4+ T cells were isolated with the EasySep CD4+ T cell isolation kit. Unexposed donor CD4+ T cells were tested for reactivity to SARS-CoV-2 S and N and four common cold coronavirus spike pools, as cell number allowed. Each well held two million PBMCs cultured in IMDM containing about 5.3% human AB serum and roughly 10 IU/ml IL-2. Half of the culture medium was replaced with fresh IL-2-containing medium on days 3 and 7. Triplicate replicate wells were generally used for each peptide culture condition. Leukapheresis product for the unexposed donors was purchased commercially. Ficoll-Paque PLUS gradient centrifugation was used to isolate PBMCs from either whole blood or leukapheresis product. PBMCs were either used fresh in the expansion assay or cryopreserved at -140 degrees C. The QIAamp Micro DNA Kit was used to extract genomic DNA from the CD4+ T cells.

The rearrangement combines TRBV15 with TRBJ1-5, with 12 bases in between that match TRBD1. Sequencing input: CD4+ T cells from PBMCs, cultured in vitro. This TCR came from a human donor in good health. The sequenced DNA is TGTGCCACCAGCGGGACAGGGGGCATTCAGCCCCAGCATTTT. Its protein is CATSGTGGIQPQHF.